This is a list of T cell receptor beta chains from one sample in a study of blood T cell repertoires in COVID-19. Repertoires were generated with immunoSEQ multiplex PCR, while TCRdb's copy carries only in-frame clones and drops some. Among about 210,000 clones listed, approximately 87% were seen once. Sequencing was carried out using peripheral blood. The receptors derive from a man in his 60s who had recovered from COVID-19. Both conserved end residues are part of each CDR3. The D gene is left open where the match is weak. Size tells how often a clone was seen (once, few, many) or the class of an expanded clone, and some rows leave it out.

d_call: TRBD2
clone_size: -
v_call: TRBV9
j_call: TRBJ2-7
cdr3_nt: TGTGCCAGCAGCTCGGGACTAGCGTTCGCCTACGAGCAGTACTTC
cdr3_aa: CASSSGLAFAYEQYF

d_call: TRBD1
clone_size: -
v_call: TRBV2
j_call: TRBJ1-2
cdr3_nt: TGTGCCAGCAGAGAACAGGGGCCTAGCTATGGCTACACCTTC
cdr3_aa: CASREQGPSYGYTF

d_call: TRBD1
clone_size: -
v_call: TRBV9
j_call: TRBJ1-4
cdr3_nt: TGTGCCAGCAGCGTGGGGGACAGGGCCAAGGGACACGAAAAACTGTTTTTT
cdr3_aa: CASSVGDRAKGHEKLFF

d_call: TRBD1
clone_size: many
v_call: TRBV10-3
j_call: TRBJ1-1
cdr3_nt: TGTGCCATCAGGCCCGGGACAGGCGGTGAAGCTTTCTTT
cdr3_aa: CAIRPGTGGEAFF

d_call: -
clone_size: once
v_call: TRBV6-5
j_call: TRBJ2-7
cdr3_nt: TGTGCCAGCAGTTATGCGGGGACCGCCGACTACGAGCAGTACTTC
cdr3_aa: CASSYAGTADYEQYF

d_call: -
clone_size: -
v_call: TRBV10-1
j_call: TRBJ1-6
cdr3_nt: TGCGCCACCAGTCAGCAGGGAAGTTCACCCCTCCACTTT
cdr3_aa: CATSQQGSSPLHF

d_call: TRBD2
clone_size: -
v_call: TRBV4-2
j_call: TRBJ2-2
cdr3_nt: TGTGCCAGCAGCCAAGAGGGGGGGGTCCCGGCGGGCGGGGAGCTGTTTTTT
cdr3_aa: CASSQEGGVPAGGELFF

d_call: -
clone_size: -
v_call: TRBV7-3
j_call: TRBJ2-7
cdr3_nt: TGTGCCAGCAGCCCCCGAGGCGGATACTCCTACGAGCAGTACTTC
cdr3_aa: CASSPRGGYSYEQYF

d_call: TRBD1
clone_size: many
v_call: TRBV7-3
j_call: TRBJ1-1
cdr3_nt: TGTGCCAGCAGCTCCACAGGGGGCACGGGTCACACTGAAGCTTTCTTT
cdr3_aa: CASSSTGGTGHTEAFF

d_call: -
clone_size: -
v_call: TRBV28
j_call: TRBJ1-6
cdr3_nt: TGTGCCAGCAGTTTATCTGGGGAGGCTTCACCCCTCCACTTT
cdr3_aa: CASSLSGEASPLHF

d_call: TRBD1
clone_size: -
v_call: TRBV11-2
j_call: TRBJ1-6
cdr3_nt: TGTGCCAGCAGCTTAGACCAGACCGGGACAGCTAATTCACCCCTCCACTTT
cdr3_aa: CASSLDQTGTANSPLHF

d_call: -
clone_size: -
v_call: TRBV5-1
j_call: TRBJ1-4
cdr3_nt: TGCGCCAGCAGCTTTCAGGGTTCTAATGAAAAACTGTTTTTT
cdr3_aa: CASSFQGSNEKLFF

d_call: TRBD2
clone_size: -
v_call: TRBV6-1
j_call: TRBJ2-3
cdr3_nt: TGTGCCAGCAGTGAACACCTAGCGGGGGGCACAGATACGCAGTATTTT
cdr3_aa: CASSEHLAGGTDTQYF

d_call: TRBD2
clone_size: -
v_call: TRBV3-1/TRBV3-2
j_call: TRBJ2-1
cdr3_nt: TGTGCCAGCAGCCACGGGAGGGGCCCCTACAATGAGCAGTTCTTC
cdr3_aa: CASSHGRGPYNEQFF

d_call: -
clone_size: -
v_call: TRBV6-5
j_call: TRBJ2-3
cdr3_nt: TGTGCCAGCAGTTCGCAAGGGCGGGACACAGATACGCAGTATTTT
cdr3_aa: CASSSQGRDTDTQYF

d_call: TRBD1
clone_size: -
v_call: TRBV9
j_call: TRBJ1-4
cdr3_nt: TGTGCCAGCAGCTTCCGGGACAGGGGAAATGAAAAACTGTTTTTT
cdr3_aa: CASSFRDRGNEKLFF

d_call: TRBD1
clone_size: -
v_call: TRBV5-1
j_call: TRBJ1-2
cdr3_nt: TGCGCCAGCAGCGAAACAGGGGAGGTTGGCTACACCTTC
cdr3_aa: CASSETGEVGYTF

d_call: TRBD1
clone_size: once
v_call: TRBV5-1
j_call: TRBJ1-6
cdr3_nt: TGCGCCAGCAGCTTGTCGGGACAGGCCTATTCACCCCTCCACTTT
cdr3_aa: CASSLSGQAYSPLHF

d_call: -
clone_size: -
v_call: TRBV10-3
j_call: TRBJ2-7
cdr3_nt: TGTGCCATCAGTGAGTCCGGTGCGGGAGAGCAGTACTTC
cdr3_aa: CAISESGAGEQYF

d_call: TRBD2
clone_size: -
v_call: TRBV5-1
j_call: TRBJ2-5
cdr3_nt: TGCGCCAGCAGCTTTGGACTAGTGCTCCAAGAGACCCAGTACTTC
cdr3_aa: CASSFGLVLQETQYF

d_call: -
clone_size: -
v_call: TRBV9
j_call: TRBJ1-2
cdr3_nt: TGTGCCAGCAGCGCCCATGGGCCATATGGCTACACCTTC
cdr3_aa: CASSAHGPYGYTF

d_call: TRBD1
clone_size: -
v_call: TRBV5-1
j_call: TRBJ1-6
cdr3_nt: TGCGCCAGCAGCACCGCTCGTACCGGGACAGGTTCTTCACCCCTCCACTTT
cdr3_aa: CASSTARTGTGSSPLHF

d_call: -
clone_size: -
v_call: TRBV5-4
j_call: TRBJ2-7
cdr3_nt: TGTGCCAGTTCGACCTGGGCCCAGCCCTACGAGCAGTACTTC
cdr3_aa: CASSTWAQPYEQYF

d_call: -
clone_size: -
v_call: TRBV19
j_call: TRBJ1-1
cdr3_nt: TGTGCCAGCAGCACGCAGGGGAACACTGAAGCTTTCTTT
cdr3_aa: CASSTQGNTEAFF

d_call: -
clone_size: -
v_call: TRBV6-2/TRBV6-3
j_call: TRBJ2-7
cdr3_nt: TGTGCCAGCAGTGACCAAGGACAGCGCGACGAGCAGTACTTC
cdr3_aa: CASSDQGQRDEQYF

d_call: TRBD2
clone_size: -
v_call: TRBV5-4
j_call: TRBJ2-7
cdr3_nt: TGTGCCAGCAGCTTGGAATGGGGACTAGCGGGTTACGAGCAGTACTTC
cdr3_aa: CASSLEWGLAGYEQYF

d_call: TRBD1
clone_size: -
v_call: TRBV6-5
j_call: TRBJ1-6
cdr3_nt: TGTGCCACAAAGACAGGGGCTAACTATAATTCACCCCTCCACTTT
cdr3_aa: CATKTGANYNSPLHF

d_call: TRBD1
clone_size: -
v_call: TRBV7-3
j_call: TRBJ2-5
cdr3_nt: TGTGCCAGCAGCTTAATAACACAGGGGCCCCAAGAGACCCAGTACTTC
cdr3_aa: CASSLITQGPQETQYF